Detailed here is one T cell receptor (beta chain). Sequenced by immunoSEQ multiplex PCR; TCRdb stores in-frame clones only, minus some. The sample gives tens of thousands of clones, about 90% of which show up once; about 0.27% is in the top ten. This sample was taken from a study of technical replicates of blood from four donors. Specimen: T cells isolated from PBMCs. This clonotype was obtained from a human donor in good health.

The CDR3 here is CASTVRAGEQFF. CDR3 bases: TGTGCCAGCACCGTTCGGGCGGGGGAGCAGTTCTTC. This chain connects TRBV7-2 to TRBJ2-1, with D tentatively TRBD2 (6 bases). CDR1 is SGHTA, CDR2 FQGNSA, per germline. The CDR3 contains 12 residues. Trimming pared 7 bases from V and 10 bases from J, leaving 14 bases between.